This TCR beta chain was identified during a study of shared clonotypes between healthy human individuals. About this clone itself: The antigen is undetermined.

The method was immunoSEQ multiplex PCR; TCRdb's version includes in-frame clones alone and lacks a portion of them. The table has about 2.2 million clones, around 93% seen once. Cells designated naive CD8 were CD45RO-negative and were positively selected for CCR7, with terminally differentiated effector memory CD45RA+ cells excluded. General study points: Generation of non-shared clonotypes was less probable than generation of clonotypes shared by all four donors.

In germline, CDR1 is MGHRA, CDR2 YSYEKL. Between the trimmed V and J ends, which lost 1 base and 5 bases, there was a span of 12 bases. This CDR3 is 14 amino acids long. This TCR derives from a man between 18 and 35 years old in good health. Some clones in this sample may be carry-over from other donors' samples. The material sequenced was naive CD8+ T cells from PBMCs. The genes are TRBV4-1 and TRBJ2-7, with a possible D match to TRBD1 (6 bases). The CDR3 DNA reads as TGCGCCAGCAGCCAAGCAACAGGGCGCGACGAGCAGTACTTC. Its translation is CASSQATGRDEQYF.